These 16 T cell receptor beta chains share one sample of origin, sequenced in a study of metastatic and nonmetastatic thyroid tumors. Thyroid surgery was preceded by no treatment in any patient. TCRdb re-analyzed the PCR reads using MiXCR. The sample includes approximately 31,000 clones, 15% to 20% of them seen just once. The sequenced sample consisted of blood. These receptors were collected from a female donor with papillary thyroid cancer or a benign thyroid nodule (not recorded which). Some clones in this sample may be carry-over from other donors' samples.

This clone was counted many times. The rearrangement uses TRBV9 and TRBJ2-7; maybe TRBD1 (6 bases). Trimming stripped 0 bases from V and 6 bases from J, with 10 bases between. The CDR3 is 13 amino acids. The V gene's germline CDR1 is SGDLS and CDR2 YYNGEE. Written as DNA, the CDR3 is TGTGCCAGCAGCGTAGACAGGGTAAGCGAGCAGTACTTC. It codes for CASSVDRVSEQYF.

This chain joins TRBV6-2 or TRBV6-3 and TRBJ1-5; a possible D gene is TRBD1 (6 bases). CDR3 size: 14 residues. In germline, CDR1 is MNHEY, CDR2 SVGEGT. V shed 2 bases and J shed 7 bases, with 12 bases lying between them. The CDR3 region has the DNA TGTGCCAGCAGTTACCCAGGGGACAACCAGCCCCAGCATTTT. Protein: CASSYPGDNQPQHF.

This clone was observed at least ten times. J is TRBJ2-7 and V is TRBV15; D gene ambiguous. The CDR3 length is 13 residues. CDR1 and CDR2 from the germline V gene are LNHNV and YYDKDF (reference sequence). V lost 0 bases, J lost 7 bases, and 10 bases lay in between. CDR3 DNA: TGTGCCACCAGCAGAGATATCTCGGGTGAGCAGTACTTC. Residues: CATSRDISGEQYF.

This clone was found many times. The chain joins TRBV14 to TRBJ2-7; weak D call: TRBD2 (5 bases). CDR3 length equals 15 residues. Germline-derived CDR1 and CDR2 are SGHDN and FVKESK. V gave up 1 base and J gave up 7 bases, with 17 bases separating them. The CDR3 sequence: CASSQADGPPGEQYF. The CDR3 DNA reads as TGTGCCAGCAGCCAAGCGGACGGTCCGCCGGGGGAGCAGTACTTC. Drawing the rest from reference TRBV14 and TRBJ2-7, the complete variable domain is EAGVTQFPSHSVIEKGQTVTLRCDPISGHDNLYWYRRVMGKEIKFLLHFVKESKQDESGMPNNRFLAERTGGTYSTLKVQPAELEDSGVYFCASSQADGPPGEQYFGPGTRLTVT.

This clone was seen at least ten times. V gene TRBV20-1 combines with J gene TRBJ1-5, with unresolved D. The CDR3 is made up of 14 amino acids. The germline V gene encodes CDR1 DFQATT and CDR2 SNEGSKA (reference sequence). The V gene lost 0 bases and the J gene lost 0 bases, with 6 bases spanning the gap. CDR3 DNA: TGCAGTGCTAGAGATTGGGTTAGCAATCAGCCCCAGCATTTT. This translates into CSARDWVSNQPQHF.

This clone showed up many times. DNA of the CDR3: TGCGCCAGCAGCCACCCTGGAAAGGGCAATGAGCAGTTCTTC. Its protein is CASSHPGKGNEQFF. The chain links TRBV4-1 to TRBJ2-1; no reliable D call. CDR3 length: 14 amino acids. Germline assignment: CDR1 MGHRA and CDR2 YSYEKL. V was pared by 3 bases and J by 6 bases, with 12 bases between.

The genes are TRBV5-1 and TRBJ2-6; D assignment may be TRBD1 or TRBD2 (5 bases each). Trimming removed 6 bases from V and 2 bases from J, with 9 bases in between. The germline CDR1 and CDR2 sequences are SGHRS and YFSETQ. The CDR3 spans 14 residues. In nucleotides, the CDR3 is TGCGCCAGCACAGGGAGCGCTGGGGCCAACGTCCTGACTTTC. It encodes CASTGSAGANVLTF.

In this sample, this clone turned up many times. CDR3 nucleotides: TGCGCCAGCAGTCAACAGGGAGGTCAGCCCCAGCATTTT. Encoded protein: CASSQQGGQPQHF. The chain combines TRBV10-2 with TRBJ1-5; perhaps TRBD1 as D (6 bases). Trimming removed 5 bases from V and 6 bases from J, with 11 bases in between. The length of the CDR3 is 13 residues. CDR1 and CDR2 (germline): WSHSY, SAAADI.

This clone was detected many times. The chain has TRBV9 and TRBJ1-6; D possibly corresponds to TRBD1 (6 bases). V was trimmed by 2 bases and J by 5 bases, leaving 14 bases between them. CDR3 length: 16 amino acids. The germline V gene encodes CDR1 SGDLS and CDR2 YYNGEE. CDR3 region: CASSVGGGWNNSPLHF. The CDR3 coding sequence is TGTGCCAGCAGCGTCGGAGGGGGGTGGAATAATTCACCCCTCCACTTT.

The chain employs TRBV12-3 or TRBV12-4 and TRBJ2-3; 14 nucleotides match TRBD2. V gave up 7 bases and J gave up 11 bases; unmatched junction bases: 14. This CDR3 contains 16 residues. CDR3 region: CASTPGLAGAVEKQYF. The CDR3 bases are TGTGCCAGCACCCCGGGACTAGCGGGGGCGGTAGAGAAGCAGTATTTT.

This clone was seen ten or more times. The chain carries TRBV11-2 and TRBJ2-5, with no clear D. The CDR3 loop spans 13 amino acids. The V gene lost 1 base and the J gene lost 3 bases, with 6 bases spanning the gap. The germline V gene encodes CDR1 SGHAT and CDR2 FQNNGV. CDR3 region: CASSLGLEETQYF. The CDR3 nucleotides read TGTGCCAGCAGCTTAGGGCTAGAAGAGACCCAGTACTTC.

This clone was detected many times. With a much larger clone just one base away, this may be a read error. The same CDR3 can be traced to other DNA sequences in this sample. The gene calls are TRBV5-1 and TRBJ1-3; no reliable D call. Germline CDR1 and CDR2: SGHRS and YFSETQ. This CDR3 comprises 15 residues. For the CDR3, the DNA is TGCGCCAGCAGCTTGCAAGGCGGACCCCGGAACACCATATACTTT. As protein: CASSLQGGPRNTIYF.

In this sample, this clone turned up many times. The chain uses TRBV20-1 and TRBJ1-2, with TRBD1 identical over 12 bases. Germline V gene lookup returns CDR1 DFQATT and CDR2 SNEGSKA (reference sequence). V lost 2 bases and J lost 5; bases outside the gene matches: 9. This CDR3 has 16 residues. CDR3 loop: CSARPEGQGARYGYTF. CDR3 coding DNA: TGCAGTGCTAGACCTGAGGGACAGGGGGCCCGATATGGCTACACCTTC.

At least ten counts were recorded for this clone. The genes are TRBV7-2 and TRBJ2-1, with TRBD2 matching over 11 bases. The CDR3 is 16 residues long. Trimming cost V 5 bases and J 0 bases; bases outside gene matches: 3. The germline V gene has CDR1 SGHTA and CDR2 FQGNSA. The CDR3 is CASSVTSGVSYNEQFF. The CDR3 nucleotides are TGTGCCAGCAGCGTGACTAGCGGGGTCTCCTACAATGAGCAGTTCTTC.

The chain links TRBV20-1 to TRBJ2-3; unclear D gene. The germline V gene has CDR1 DFQATT and CDR2 SNEGSKA (reference sequence). This CDR3 has 10 amino acids. The ends were cut back, 8 bases at V and 11 bases at J, with 14 bases in the middle. CDR3 sequence reads: CSTGSLEQYF. Here the CDR3 DNA reads TGCAGTACTGGGTCATTGGAGCAGTATTTT.

This clone has a handful of counts. One junction end disagrees with the germline gene, perhaps due to a read error. The CDR3: CATNRVGGSGTEAFF. In DNA, the CDR3 is TGTGCCACCAACAGAGTGGGGGGCTCGGGGACTGAAGCTTTCTTT. This chain connects TRBV15 to TRBJ1-1; weak D call: TRBD1 (6 bases). Germline assignment: CDR1 LNHNV and CDR2 YYDKDF (reference sequence). This CDR3 is built from 15 residues. Drawing the rest from reference TRBV15 and TRBJ1-1, the complete variable domain is DAMVIQNPRYQVTQFGKPVTLSCSQTLNHNVMYWYQQKSSQAPKLLFHYYDKDFNNEADTPDNFQSRRPNTSFCFLDIRSPGLGDTAMYLCATNRVGGSGTEAFFGQGTRLTVV.